These 6 T cell receptor beta chains share one sample of origin, sequenced in a study of cytotoxic CD8 clonotypes in ibrutinib-treated CLL. Data came from immunoSEQ multiplex PCR; TCRdb stores just in-frame clones and leaves some out. The table records tens of thousands of clones, just over 85% of them present only once. The starting material was PBMCs, obtained before ibrutinib treatment. These receptor sequences come from a human donor with chronic lymphocytic leukemia.

This clone was recorded only once. The V call is TRBV28, the J call TRBJ1-1, with a weak D call TRBD1 (5 bases). The CDR3 totals 14 residues. Germline assignment: CDR1 MDHEN and CDR2 SYDVKM. The CDR3 spells CAAGTYASNTEAFF. DNA of the CDR3: TGTGCAGCCGGGACGTACGCTTCGAACACTGAAGCTTTCTTT.

The chain is built from TRBV27 and TRBJ1-4; the D is unclear. Germline V lookup: CDR1 MNHEY, CDR2 SMNVEV (reference sequence). CDR3 size: 13 residues. Trimming stripped 4 bases from V and 7 bases from J, with 10 bases between. Here the CDR3 reads CASSSHGSEKLFF. As DNA, the CDR3 is TGTGCCAGCAGTTCCCACGGGAGTGAAAAACTGTTTTTT.

CDR3: CASSVAPLASGSADTQYF. As DNA, the CDR3 is TGTGCCAGCAGCGTAGCTCCTCTGGCTAGCGGGAGTGCGGATACGCAGTATTTT. The chain employs TRBV9 and TRBJ2-3; TRBD2 matches at 10 bases. The germline gives CDR1 SGDLS, CDR2 YYNGEE. The CDR3 is 18 amino acids. V lost 0 bases, J lost 6 bases, and 13 bases stayed unmatched.

The rearrangement links TRBV6-5 to TRBJ1-1; TRBD1 is a possible D gene (5 bases). Deletions cut 5 bases from V and 0 bases from J, with 13 bases between. The CDR3 has 15 residues. Germline V gene lookup returns CDR1 MNHEY and CDR2 SVGAGI. The CDR3 sequence is CASSRGGNMNTEAFF. The DNA for the CDR3 is TGTGCCAGCAGTCGGGGGGGGAACATGAACACTGAAGCTTTCTTT.

This clone occurred many times. The J gene is TRBJ1-1, the V gene TRBV20-1; D gene uncertain. Germline CDR1 is DFQATT and CDR2 is SNEGSKA (reference sequence). Trimming left V 6 bases short and J 8 bases short, with 13 bases between. The length of the CDR3 is 11 residues. CDR3 in DNA: TGCAGTGCCCTCGCCGGTCTCGAAGCTTTCTTT. As protein: CSALAGLEAFF.

The chain employs TRBV7-3 and TRBJ2-7, with 10 bases aligning to TRBD1. The CDR3 is made up of 15 amino acids. The germline V gene has CDR1 SGHTA and CDR2 FQGTGA. J was trimmed by 6 bases and V by 5 bases; bases with no gene match: 10. CDR3 bases: TGTGCCAGCAGCCCACAAGGGACAGGGGTGGGCGAGCAGTACTTC. Encoded protein: CASSPQGTGVGEQYF.